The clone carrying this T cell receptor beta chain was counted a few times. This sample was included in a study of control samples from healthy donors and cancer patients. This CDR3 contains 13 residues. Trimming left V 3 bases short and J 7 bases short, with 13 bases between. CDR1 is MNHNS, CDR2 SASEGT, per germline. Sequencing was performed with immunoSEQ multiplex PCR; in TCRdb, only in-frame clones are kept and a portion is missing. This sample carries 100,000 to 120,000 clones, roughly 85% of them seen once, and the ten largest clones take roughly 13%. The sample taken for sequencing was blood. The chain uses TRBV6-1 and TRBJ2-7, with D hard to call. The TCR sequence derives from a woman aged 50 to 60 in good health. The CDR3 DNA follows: TGTGCCAGCAGTGAGGTCCGTCTATTGGAGCAGTACTTC. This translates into CASSEVRLLEQYF.